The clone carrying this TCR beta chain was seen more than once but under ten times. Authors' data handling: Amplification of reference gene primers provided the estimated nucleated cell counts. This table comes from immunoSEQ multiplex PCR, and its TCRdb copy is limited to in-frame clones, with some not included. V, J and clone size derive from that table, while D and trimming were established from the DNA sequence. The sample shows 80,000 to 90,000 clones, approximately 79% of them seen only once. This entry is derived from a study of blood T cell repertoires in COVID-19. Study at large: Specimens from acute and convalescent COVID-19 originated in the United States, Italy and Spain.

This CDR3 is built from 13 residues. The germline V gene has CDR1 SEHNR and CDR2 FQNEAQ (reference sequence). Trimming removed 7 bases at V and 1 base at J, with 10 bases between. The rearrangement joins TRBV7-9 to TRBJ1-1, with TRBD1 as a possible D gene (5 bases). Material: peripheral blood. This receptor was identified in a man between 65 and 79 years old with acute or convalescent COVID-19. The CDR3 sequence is CASKKDTNTEAFF. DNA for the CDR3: TGTGCCAGCAAAAAGGACACGAACACTGAAGCTTTCTTT.